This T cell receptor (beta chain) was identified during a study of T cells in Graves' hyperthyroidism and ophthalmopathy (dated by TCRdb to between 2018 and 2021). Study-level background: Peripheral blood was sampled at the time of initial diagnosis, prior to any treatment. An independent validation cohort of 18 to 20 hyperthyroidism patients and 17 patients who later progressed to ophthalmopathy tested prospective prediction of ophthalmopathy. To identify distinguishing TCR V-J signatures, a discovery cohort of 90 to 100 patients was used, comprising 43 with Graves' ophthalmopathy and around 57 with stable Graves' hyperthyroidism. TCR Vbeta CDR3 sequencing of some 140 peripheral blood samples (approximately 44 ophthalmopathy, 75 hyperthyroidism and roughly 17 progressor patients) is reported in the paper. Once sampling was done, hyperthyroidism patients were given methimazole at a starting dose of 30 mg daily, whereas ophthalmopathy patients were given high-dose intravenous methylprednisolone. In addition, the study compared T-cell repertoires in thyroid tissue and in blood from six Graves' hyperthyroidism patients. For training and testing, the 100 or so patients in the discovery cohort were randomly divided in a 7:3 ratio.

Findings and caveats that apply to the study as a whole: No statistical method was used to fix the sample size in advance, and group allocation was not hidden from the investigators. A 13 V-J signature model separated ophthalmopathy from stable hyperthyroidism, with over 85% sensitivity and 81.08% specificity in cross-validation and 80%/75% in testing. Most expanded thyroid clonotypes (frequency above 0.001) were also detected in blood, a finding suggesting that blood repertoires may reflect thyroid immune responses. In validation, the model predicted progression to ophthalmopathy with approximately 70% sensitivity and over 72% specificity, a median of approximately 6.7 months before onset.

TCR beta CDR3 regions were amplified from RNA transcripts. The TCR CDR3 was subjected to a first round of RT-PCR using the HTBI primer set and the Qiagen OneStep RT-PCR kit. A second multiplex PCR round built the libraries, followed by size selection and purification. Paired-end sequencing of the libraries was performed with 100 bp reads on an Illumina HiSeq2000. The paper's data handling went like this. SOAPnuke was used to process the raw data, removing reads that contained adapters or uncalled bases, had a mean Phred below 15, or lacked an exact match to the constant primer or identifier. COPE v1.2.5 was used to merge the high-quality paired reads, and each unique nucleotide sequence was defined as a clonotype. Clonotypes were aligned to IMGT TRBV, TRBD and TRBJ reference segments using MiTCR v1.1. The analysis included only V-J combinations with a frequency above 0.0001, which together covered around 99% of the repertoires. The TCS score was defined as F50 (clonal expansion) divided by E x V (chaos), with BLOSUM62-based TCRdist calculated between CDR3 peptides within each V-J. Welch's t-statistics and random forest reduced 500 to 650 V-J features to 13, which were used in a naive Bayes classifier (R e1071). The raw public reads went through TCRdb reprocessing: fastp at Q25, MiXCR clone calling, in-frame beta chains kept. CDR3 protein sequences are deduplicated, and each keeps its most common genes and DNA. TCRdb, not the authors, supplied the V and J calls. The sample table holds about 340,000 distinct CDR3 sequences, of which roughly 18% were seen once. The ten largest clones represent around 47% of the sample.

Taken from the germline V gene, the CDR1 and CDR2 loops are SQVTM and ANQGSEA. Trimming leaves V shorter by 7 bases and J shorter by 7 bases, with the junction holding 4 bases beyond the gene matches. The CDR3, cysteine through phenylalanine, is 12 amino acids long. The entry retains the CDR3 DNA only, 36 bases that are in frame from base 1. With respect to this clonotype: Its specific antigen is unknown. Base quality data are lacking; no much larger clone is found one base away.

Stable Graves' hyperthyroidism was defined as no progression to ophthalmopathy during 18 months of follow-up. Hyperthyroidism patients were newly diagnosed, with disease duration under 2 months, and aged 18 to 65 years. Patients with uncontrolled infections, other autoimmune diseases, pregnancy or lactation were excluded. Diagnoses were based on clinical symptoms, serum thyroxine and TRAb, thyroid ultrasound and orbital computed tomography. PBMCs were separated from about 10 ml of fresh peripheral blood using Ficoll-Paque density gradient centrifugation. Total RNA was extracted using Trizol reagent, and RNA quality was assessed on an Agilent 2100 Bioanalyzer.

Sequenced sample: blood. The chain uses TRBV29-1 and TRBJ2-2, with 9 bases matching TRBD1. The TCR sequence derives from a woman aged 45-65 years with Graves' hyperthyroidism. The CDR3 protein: CSATTGGGELFF. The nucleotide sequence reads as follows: TGCAGCGCTACGACAGGGGGCGGGGAGCTGTTTTTT.